The clone carrying this T cell receptor beta chain showed up just a few times. This record belongs to a study of blood T cell repertoires in COVID-19. The overall study: From the United States, Italy and Spain came samples of acute and convalescent COVID-19. The analysed material was cDNA or gDNA that came from T cells, B-cell-depleted T cells, or PBMCs.

Germline V CDR1 and CDR2: LNHDA, SQIVND (reference sequence). The trim removed 3 bases at V and 2 bases at J, leaving 6 bases unmatched. This CDR3 is 15 amino acids long. Per the original data handling: Reference gene primers were amplified, and this amplification served to estimate nucleated cell counts. Data came from immunoSEQ multiplex PCR; TCRdb stores just in-frame clones and leaves some out. V and J calls and clone size are those listed in that table; D and trimming were worked out from the DNA. Of just under 300,000 clones listed, more than 75% are singletons. The receptor was derived from a man in his 70s with acute or convalescent COVID-19. The material sequenced was peripheral blood. The rearrangement links TRBV19 to TRBJ2-7; TRBD1 matches at 8 bases. CDR3 loop: CASSIWAGGPYEQYF. CDR3 in DNA: TGTGCCAGTAGTATTTGGGCAGGGGGCCCCTACGAGCAGTACTTC. Supplemented by reference TRBV19 and TRBJ2-7, the full variable domain reads DGGITQSPKYLFRKEGQNVTLSCEQNLNHDAMYWYRQDPGQGLRLIYYSQIVNDFQKGDIAEGYSVSREKKESFPLTVTSAQKNPTAFYLCASSIWAGGPYEQYFGPGTRLTVT.